This record concerns one T cell receptor beta chain sequence. The CDR3 runs to 12 residues. Trimming stripped 2 bases from V and 4 bases from J, with 6 bases between. The germline V gene has CDR1 PRHDT and CDR2 FYEKMQ (reference sequence). These data come from a study of blood T cell repertoires in COVID-19. Across the whole study: Acute and convalescent COVID-19 specimens originated in the United States, Italy and Spain. Sources were T cells, B-cell-depleted T cells, or PBMCs; the material itself was cDNA or gDNA.

The authors' processing: Amplifying reference gene primers gave estimates of nucleated cell counts. This table comes from immunoSEQ multiplex PCR, and its TCRdb copy is limited to in-frame clones, with some not included. V and J calls and clone size come straight from that table; D and trimming were deduced from the DNA. The sample yields 180,000 or so clones, approximately 88% seen once. Enrolled during active infection, Seattle patients were then followed longitudinally. The clonotype originates from a woman aged 40 to 49 with COVID-19, enrolled during active disease. Sequenced material: peripheral blood. V gene TRBV13 combines with J gene TRBJ2-7; D call uncertain. The CDR3 sequence: CASSLNPYEQYF. The CDR3 region has the DNA TGTGCCAGCAGCTTAAATCCGTACGAGCAGTACTTC.